This is a list of T cell receptor beta chains from one sample in a study of T cells of healthy individuals. One entry per CDR3 protein results from TCRdb running MiXCR on the 5' RACE reads. The sample comprises roughly 87,000 distinct CDR3 sequences, 17% of which are singletons, and over 5% rests with the top ten. These receptors were obtained from a human donor in good health. CDR3s include the opening cysteine and the closing phenylalanine or tryptophan.

CDR3 length	V gene	CDR3 protein
14	TRBV23-1	CASSHGTDQETQYF
15	TRBV3-1	CASGHGQGGTDTQYF
13	TRBV5-5	CASSSDRGAEAFF
16	TRBV5-1	CASSLFPGVTGNTIYF
14	TRBV28	CASMDSGHPYEQYF
15	TRBV18	CASSPDRGGPDTQYF
15	TRBV7-2	CASSSSGTGSYEQYF
13	TRBV6-5	CASPTGSVPEQFF
15	TRBV28	CASSLGEENTGELFF
15	TRBV5-1	CASSLGRFSGNEQFF
15	TRBV3-1	CASSQGSSPGDTQYF
18	TRBV7-3	CASSRLAGGLTNTGELFF
14	TRBV12-3/TRBV12-4	CASSWGSFTDTQYF
11	TRBV19	CASGMGETQYF
15	TRBV6-1	CASSEAGQSSYEQYF
17	TRBV28	CASSPYPRTSGPNEQFF
16	TRBV5-1	CASSLAVGGRTDTQYF
15	TRBV19	CASSLGGFGRQPQHF
13	TRBV20-1	CSARTPGGSPLHF
14	TRBV10-3	CAITEGLGANVLTF
14	TRBV12-3/TRBV12-4	CASSLEGLGEKLFF
14	TRBV29-1	CSVRDRGFTGELFF
14	TRBV5-1	CASSLDSEYYEQYF
14	TRBV7-2	CASTMTGTGNTIYF
15	TRBV7-9	CASSQAAGDGDTQYF
13	TRBV10-3	CAISRGPDYEQYF
15	TRBV29-1	CSVEGQGVRTDTQYF
10	TRBV19	CASSNTEAFF
12	TRBV20-1	CSAWGTSYGYTF
14	TRBV12-3/TRBV12-4	CASSRPGVTDTQYF
16	TRBV20-1	CSVSRDRLASGAYYTF
11	TRBV12-3/TRBV12-4	CASRDSNEQFF
14	TRBV5-1	CASSLTTGGETQYF
14	TRBV12-3/TRBV12-4	CATSPRTHPYEQYF
17	TRBV27	CASSAGPGLGISDEQFF
11	TRBV20-1	CSARFYYEQYF
14	TRBV5-8	CASSRGTGMHEQYF